These T cell receptor beta chains were read from a single sample in a study of T cells in Graves' hyperthyroidism and ophthalmopathy. TCRdb passed the multiplex PCR reads through MiXCR, listing each CDR3 protein once. The table has around 480,000 distinct CDR3 sequences, approximately 15% seen once. The specimen was blood. The origin of the receptors is a woman between 18 and 29 years old with Graves' hyperthyroidism. Each CDR3 is given with its conserved first and last residue.

TRBJ2-5 | TRBV20-1 | CSALPPIAIETQYF
TRBJ1-1 | TRBV12-3/TRBV12-4 | CASSFSGGRRNVNTEAFF
TRBJ1-2 | TRBV20-1 | CSARDGTAIYGYTF
TRBJ2-3 | TRBV10-3 | CAISDPLSLVGADTQYF
TRBJ2-1 | TRBV5-1 | CASSFSGTNNEQFF
TRBJ2-1 | TRBV18 | CASSLAGLRGGSYNEQFF
TRBJ1-1 | TRBV12-3/TRBV12-4 | CASSPWTVLLTEAFF
TRBJ1-2 | TRBV15 | CATSRGDSWNYGYTF
TRBJ1-4 | TRBV30 | CAWSVNILSEKLFF
TRBJ2-5 | TRBV5-5 | CASNTTLGQLTSQYF
TRBJ2-3 | TRBV2 | CASSAGLAGVDTQYF
TRBJ1-1 | TRBV6-1 | CASSRGALNTEAFF
TRBJ1-1 | TRBV6-1 | CASSEAGSRNTEAFF
TRBJ2-1 | TRBV20-1 | CSAFGLAGGNEQFF
TRBJ1-6 | TRBV27 | CASNYYGFGQFNSPLHF
TRBJ1-1 | TRBV5-1 | CASTVGQRNTEAFF
TRBJ2-7 | TRBV6-2/TRBV6-3 | CASSPRLAGGPYEQYF
TRBJ1-2 | TRBV7-9 | CASSLGTGMDGYTF
TRBJ2-7 | TRBV11-2 | CASSPIAGPYEQYF
TRBJ1-6 | TRBV2 | CASSPRENSPLHF
TRBJ2-2 | TRBV12-3/TRBV12-4 | CASSLVRGGPRTGELFF
TRBJ1-1 | TRBV7-9 | CASTPRTGGLLRTEAFF
TRBJ2-2 | TRBV12-5 | CASGLRTSGTGELFF
TRBJ2-1 | TRBV5-1 | CASSPPRDTPYNEQFF
TRBJ2-7 | TRBV5-8 | CASSLLAGQGGYEQYF
TRBJ2-4 | TRBV7-8 | CASSPWQLAKNIQYF
TRBJ2-7 | TRBV6-4 | CASSDRDRGGHEQYF
TRBJ2-3 | TRBV12-3/TRBV12-4 | CASSFEMGTDTQYF
TRBJ1-2 | TRBV12-3/TRBV12-4 | CASRGQGETYGYTF
TRBJ1-2 | TRBV2 | CASRRTNYGYTF
TRBJ2-7 | TRBV20-1 | CSARSSGTQYEQYF
TRBJ2-2 | TRBV27 | CASSPRLVSAAGELFF
TRBJ1-6 | TRBV9 | CASSATGTGGSPLHF
TRBJ2-3 | TRBV7-2 | CASSLEGVDTQYF
TRBJ1-2 | TRBV5-1 | CASVGQELGAYGYTF
TRBJ2-3 | TRBV9 | CASSPSGTQLGDTQYF
TRBJ1-4 | TRBV27 | CASSPRGDNEKLFF
TRBJ2-5 | TRBV7-9 | CAAGGHRKETQYF
TRBJ1-3 | TRBV18 | CASYGGNSGNTIYF
TRBJ2-1 | TRBV9 | CASSVGVSEQFF